The next 22 T cell receptor beta chains were all read from a single sample in a study of patients and donors after allogeneic stem cell transplantation (dated by TCRdb to the early 2020s). The library was built by means of RT-PCR. The reads were generated on a NextSeq 550. TCRdb reworked the public reads: Q25 trimming with fastp, MiXCR clone assembly, productive beta chains retained. One record per CDR3 amino acid sequence lists the most common genes and DNA. This sample holds over 150,000 distinct CDR3 sequences; around 28% were observed only once. The ten largest clones add up to under 3.5% of the sample. The material sequenced was blood, either unsorted or a sorted T cell fraction (not recorded which). These receptors were collected from a human donor who was either an allogeneic HSCT recipient or a stem cell or donor lymphocyte infusion donor (not recorded which). It is not recorded whose cells these are; they may come from a transplant donor.

The chain uses TRBV5-5 and TRBJ1-3; D gene uncertain. The CDR3 is made up of 16 amino acids. Trimming cost V 6 bases and J 2 bases, with 18 bases left between them. Germline CDR1 reads SGHKS; CDR2 reads YYEKEE (reference sequence). DNA for the CDR3: TGTGCCAGCACCCCGTCGATTACATTCCCTGGAAACACCATATATTTT. Translated, it gives CASTPSITFPGNTIYF.

In its sample, this clonotype was seen a few times. The chain recombines TRBV7-9 with TRBJ1-1; TRBD1 is a possible D gene (6 bases). This CDR3 region has 13 residues. V was cut by 4 bases and J by 6 bases, with 12 bases left in between. Per germline, CDR1 SEHNR and CDR2 FQNEAQ (reference sequence). In DNA form, the CDR3 reads TGTGCCAGCAGCTCCCGAGGACAGTCTGAAGCTTTCTTT. Its protein product is CASSSRGQSEAFF.

The chain combines TRBV6-5 with TRBJ2-1; D is uncertain. Germline CDR1 is MNHEY and CDR2 is SVGAGI. The CDR3 is made up of 13 amino acids. V shed 2 bases and J shed 8 bases, with 10 bases lying between them. The chain's CDR3 is CASSYVTADEQFF. The CDR3 DNA reads TGTGCCAGCAGTTACGTAACCGCCGATGAGCAGTTCTTC.

This clonotype was observed a few times. V and J are TRBV9 and TRBJ1-6; the D gene is possibly TRBD1 (5 bases). Germline V gene data show CDR1 as SGDLS and CDR2 as YYNGEE. The ends were cut back, 0 bases at V and 0 bases at J, with 10 bases in the middle. This CDR3 contains 17 residues. CDR3 sequence: CASSVEEGLSYNSPLHF. The CDR3 region has the DNA TGTGCCAGCAGCGTAGAGGAGGGGCTCTCCTATAATTCACCCCTCCACTTT.

V is TRBV27 and J is TRBJ2-1, with 8 positions matching TRBD2. There are 13 residues in the CDR3. Per germline, CDR1 MNHEY and CDR2 SMNVEV (reference sequence). DNA for the CDR3: TGTGCTACCAGGCTCGGGAGGGCCAATGAGCAGTTCTTC. Translation: CATRLGRANEQFF.

A few counts support this clonotype. This chain uses TRBV18 with TRBJ2-1; D unresolved. This CDR3 spans 14 amino acids. CDR1 and CDR2 from the germline V gene are KGHSH and LQKENI. Trimming removed 0 bases at V and 3 bases at J, with 6 bases between. The CDR3 coding sequence is TGTGCCAGCTCACCACCAAGCTACTACAATGAGCAGTTCTTC. It specifies CASSPPSYYNEQFF. Full variable domain (missing parts from reference TRBV18 and TRBJ2-1): NAGVMQNPRHLVRRRGQEARLRCSPMKGHSHVYWYRQLPEEGLKFMVYLQKENIIDESGMPKERFSAEFPKEGPSILRIQQVVRGDSAAYFCASSPPSYYNEQFFGPGTRLTVL.

The genes are TRBV20-1 and TRBJ1-2; TRBD1 is a possible D gene (5 bases). There are 13 residues in the CDR3. Germline CDR1 and CDR2: DFQATT and SNEGSKA (reference sequence). V dropped 5 bases and J dropped 0 bases, with 10 bases sitting between them. The CDR3 bases are TGCAGTGCTCGACAGATTTCTAACTATGGCTACACCTTC. Translating it yields CSARQISNYGYTF.

The chain couples TRBV2 to TRBJ2-2; unclear D gene. In germline, CDR1 is SNHLY, CDR2 FYNNEI. This CDR3 is built from 13 residues. Deletions cut 7 bases from V and 8 bases from J, with 14 bases between. The CDR3 region is CASTTWATGELFF. Here the CDR3 DNA reads TGTGCCAGCACCACCTGGGCGACGGGGGAGCTGTTTTTT. The full variable domain, its missing parts supplied by reference TRBV2 and TRBJ2-2, is EPEVTQTPSHQVTQMGQEVILRCVPISNHLYFYWYRQILGQKVEFLVSFYNNEISEKSEIFDDQFSVERPDGSNFTLKIRSTKLEDSAMYFCASTTWATGELFFGEGSRLTVL.

The chain carries TRBV4-1 and TRBJ2-7; D is unresolved. The CDR3 is made up of 15 amino acids. Trimming left V 4 bases short and J 3 bases short, with 16 bases between. CDR1 MGHRA and CDR2 YSYEKL come from the germline V gene. The CDR3 protein is CASSPSTLGFYEQYF. CDR3 nucleotide sequence: TGCGCCAGCAGCCCCTCTACACTTGGATTCTACGAGCAGTACTTC.

The V gene is TRBV19, the J gene TRBJ2-7; D is perhaps TRBD2 (5 bases). There are 14 residues in the CDR3. Germline assignment: CDR1 LNHDA and CDR2 SQIVND (reference sequence). The ends were cut back, 4 bases at V and 3 bases at J, with 13 bases in the middle. CDR3: CASSNRLAVYEQYF. The DNA for the CDR3 is TGTGCCAGTAGTAACCGGCTAGCCGTCTACGAGCAGTACTTC.

This clonotype was counted only a few times. The gene calls are TRBV6-2 or TRBV6-3 and TRBJ1-3; no reliable D call. Germline assignment: CDR1 MNHEY and CDR2 SVGEGT. Trimming took 4 bases from V and 10 from J, leaving 14 bases between them. This CDR3 region has 13 residues. The CDR3 region has the DNA TGTGCCAGCAGTTCTCCTCCGACGGTAACCATATATTTT. This gives the protein CASSSPPTVTIYF.

This clonotype occurred once. The chain's CDR3 is CASSPPLGGSGELFF. The CDR3 region has the DNA TGCGCCAGCAGCCCGCCTTTAGGGGGCAGCGGGGAGCTGTTTTTT. The chain couples TRBV5-1 to TRBJ2-2, with 7 bases matching TRBD1. The CDR3 runs 15 residues. The germline gives CDR1 SGHRS, CDR2 YFSETQ. V shed 4 bases and J 7 bases; nucleotides not matched to a gene: 10.

This chain joins TRBV6-2 or TRBV6-3 and TRBJ1-5; unclear D gene. V shed 0 bases and J shed 10 bases, with 7 bases lying between them. There are 12 residues in the CDR3. Germline-derived CDR1 and CDR2 are MNHEY and SVGEGT. In nucleotides, the CDR3 is TGTGCCAGCAGTTACTCTGTTCTACCCCAGCATTTT. Its protein product is CASSYSVLPQHF.

This clonotype was detected only a few times. The CDR3, as DNA: TGCGCCAGCAGCCCCCCAGTTAGTGGGGGACACTACGAGCAGTACTTC. Translation gives CASSPPVSGGHYEQYF. V and J are TRBV4-3 and TRBJ2-7; tentative D call: TRBD1 (6 bases). This CDR3 region has 16 residues. Between the trimmed V and J ends, which lost 4 bases and 3 bases, there was a span of 19 bases. Germline-derived CDR1 and CDR2 are LGHNA and YSLEER.

The rearrangement links TRBV24-1 to TRBJ2-1, with TRBD2 as a possible D gene (6 bases). The V gene's germline CDR1 is KGHDR and CDR2 SFDVKD. The CDR3 contains 14 residues. The V and J ends lost 1 base and 7 bases respectively, with 10 bases between them. The CDR3 here is CATSDFRLGNEQFF. CDR3 nucleotides: TGTGCCACCAGTGATTTTAGACTAGGGAATGAGCAGTTCTTC.

This clonotype was recorded at least ten times. This chain links TRBV15 with TRBJ1-2, with D tentatively TRBD1 (5 bases). The germline V gene has CDR1 LNHNV and CDR2 YYDKDF (reference sequence). Trimming left V 3 bases short and J 11 bases short, with 10 bases between. This CDR3 spans 11 amino acids. The CDR3 nucleotides read TGTGCCACCAGCAGTTTGGGGGGGTACACCTTC. Residues: CATSSLGGYTF. Full variable domain (missing parts from reference TRBV15 and TRBJ1-2): DAMVIQNPRYQVTQFGKPVTLSCSQTLNHNVMYWYQQKSSQAPKLLFHYYDKDFNNEADTPDNFQSRRPNTSFCFLDIRSPGLGDTAMYLCATSSLGGYTFGSGTRLTVV.

The chain is built from TRBV20-1 and TRBJ2-2; D is ambiguous. Trimming stripped 3 bases from V and 6 bases from J, with 11 bases between. Germline V gene lookup returns CDR1 DFQATT and CDR2 SNEGSKA (reference sequence). This CDR3 is 13 amino acids long. The CDR3: CSASSTGPGELFF. For the CDR3, the DNA is TGCAGTGCTAGTTCTACCGGGCCCGGGGAGCTGTTTTTT.

This clonotype has only a few counts. V gene TRBV29-1 combines with J gene TRBJ1-1; D is undetermined. Trimming took 7 bases from V and 3 from J, leaving 21 bases between them. This CDR3 has 15 residues. Looked up from germline, CDR1 is SQVTM and CDR2 is ANQGSEA. CDR3 sequence: CSADTFVIADTEAFF. CDR3 nucleotides: TGCAGCGCTGACACGTTCGTGATAGCGGACACTGAAGCTTTCTTT. Full variable domain (outside the CDR3, taken from reference TRBV29-1 and TRBJ1-1): SAVISQKPSRDICQRGTSLTIQCQVDSQVTMMFWYRQQPGQSLTLIATANQGSEATYESGFVIDKFPISRPNLTFSTLTVSNMSPEDSSIYLCSADTFVIADTEAFFGQGTRLTVV.

V and J are TRBV5-1 and TRBJ2-5; 10 bases align to TRBD2. CDR1 SGHRS and CDR2 YFSETQ come from the germline V gene. CDR3 length: 15 amino acids. The V segment lost 4 bases and the J segment 5 bases; nucleotides outside the gene matches: 8. CDR3 protein: CASSVRTSGLETQYF. As DNA, the CDR3 is TGCGCCAGCAGCGTTCGGACTAGCGGTCTGGAGACCCAGTACTTC.

In its sample, this clonotype was seen many times. This chain links TRBV27 with TRBJ1-2, with D tentatively TRBD1 (5 bases). The V end was cut by 2 bases, the J end by 4 bases, with 8 bases between. This CDR3 comprises 13 residues. Per the germline V gene, CDR1 is MNHEY and CDR2 is SMNVEV (reference sequence). This CDR3 is CASSLDSRYGYTF. The CDR3 DNA follows: TGTGCCAGCAGTTTAGACAGTCGCTATGGCTACACCTTC.

This clonotype was observed once. The DNA for the CDR3 is TGTGCCAGCAGCCAATCCAACAGAGGCTACACCTTC. Translated: CASSQSNRGYTF. The chain is built from TRBV16 and TRBJ1-2; D remains ambiguous. Trimming pared 0 bases from V and 8 bases from J, leaving 7 bases between. In germline, CDR1 is KGHSY, CDR2 FQNENV. The CDR3 covers 12 residues.

This clonotype appeared a few times. This chain links TRBV7-9 with TRBJ2-7, with a possible D match to TRBD2 (6 bases). V was clipped by 3 bases and J by 2 bases, with 17 bases between them. The CDR3 consists of 16 residues. The germline CDR1 and CDR2 sequences are SEHNR and FQNEAQ (reference sequence). This CDR3 reads CASSFSRGKTAYEQYF. In DNA, the CDR3 is TGTGCCAGCAGCTTTTCCCGGGGGAAAACGGCCTACGAGCAGTACTTC.